This TCR beta chain was sequenced during a study of cytomegalovirus exposure and HLA in healthy donors. Study at large: Previous work identified roughly 120 million unique TCR beta sequences from 200 million or so T cells. From HLA-typed donors, an early data release held about 85 million unique TCRs.

Deletions cut 5 bases from V and 6 bases from J, with 23 bases between. The CDR3 is 17 residues long. The V gene's germline CDR1 is MNHEY and CDR2 SMNVEV (reference sequence). A note on this clone: Its specificity is unknown.

With 60 Vbeta and 13 Jbeta primers, the PCR was carried out. Some clones are missing from TCRdb's copy, which holds only in-frame ones; the method was immunoSEQ multiplex PCR. The data hold around 150,000 clones, with 66% observed a single time. General study results and limits: Across HLA loci, a later analysis found differing TCR association rates, with DRB1 most and HLA-C fewest. Cytomegalovirus status was reportedly diagnosed by the classifier with high specificity and sensitivity.

The TCR was taken from a human donor in good health. The chain couples TRBV27 to TRBJ1-3, with D hard to call. The sample consisted of PBMCs. The CDR3 DNA reads as TGTGCCAGCAGTCCAGCCAGCACAGTAGGTCTTAAAAACACCATATATTTT. This codes for CASSPASTVGLKNTIYF.